This record concerns one T cell receptor beta chain sequence. These data come from a study of blood T cell repertoires in COVID-19. As handled by the study authors: Reference gene primer amplification gave nucleated cell count estimates. Assay: immunoSEQ multiplex PCR; the TCRdb copy retains only in-frame clones and omits some. V and J calls and clone size are copied from that table; D and trimming were computed from the DNA. The sample shows tens of thousands of clones, approximately 88% of them seen only once. The germline V gene encodes CDR1 LNHDA and CDR2 SQIVND (reference sequence). This CDR3 has 13 residues. Trimming shortened V by 5 bases and J by 4 bases, and 11 bases separated the two germline ends.

The receptor's source is a human donor in a cohort sampled during active COVID-19. Sample: peripheral blood. This chain uses TRBV19 with TRBJ2-5; no clear D gene. Written as DNA, the CDR3 is TGTGCCAGTAGTCCCCGGGTAGCAGAGACCCAGTACTTC. Protein sequence: CASSPRVAETQYF.